The 24 T cell receptor beta chains presented below share a single source sample, sequenced in a study of PD-L1 blockade in urothelial cancer. This table comes from immunoSEQ multiplex PCR, and its TCRdb copy is limited to in-frame clones, with some not included. Of roughly 51,000 clones detected, 79% appear once; the ten largest clones hold over 9.5%. As to time point: pretreatment peripheral blood. Sequenced here: PBMCs, sampled around atezolizumab (anti-PD-L1) treatment. Source of these receptors: a man aged 70 or older with urothelial cancer.

The chain uses TRBV6-5 and TRBJ1-5; D gene ambiguous. The CDR3 consists of 15 residues. V was pared by 5 bases and J by 0 bases, with 11 bases between. CDR1 MNHEY and CDR2 SVGAGI come from the germline V gene. The CDR3 nucleotides are TGTGCCAGCAGTCGCGGGAGATATAGCAATCAGCCCCAGCATTTT. It yields the protein CASSRGRYSNQPQHF.

The V and J genes are TRBV28 and TRBJ2-7; D is perhaps TRBD1 (6 bases). The CDR3 spans 14 residues. Trimming stripped 8 bases from V and 7 bases from J, with 21 bases between. In germline, CDR1 is MDHEN, CDR2 SYDVKM. In DNA, the CDR3 is TGTGCCAGCGATCCCACAGGGCCCGACGGGGAGCAGTACTTC. It encodes CASDPTGPDGEQYF. The variable domain in full, with the rest retrieved from reference TRBV28 and TRBJ2-7, is DVKVTQSSRYLVKRTGEKVFLECVQDMDHENMFWYRQDPGLGLRLIYFSYDVKMKEKGDIPEGYSVSREKKERFSLILESASTNQTSMYLCASDPTGPDGEQYFGPGTRLTVT.

This chain links TRBV7-3 with TRBJ1-1; TRBD1 is a possible D gene (5 bases). V gave up 5 bases and J gave up 7 bases, with 11 bases separating them. CDR3 size: 12 residues. Germline lookup yields CDR1 SGHTA and CDR2 FQGTGA. CDR3 residues: CASSQGEGEAFF. In DNA form, the CDR3 reads TGTGCCAGCAGCCAAGGGGAGGGTGAAGCTTTCTTT. Full variable domain (missing parts from reference TRBV7-3 and TRBJ1-1): GAGVSQTPSNKVTEKGKYVELRCDPISGHTALYWYRQSLGQGPEFLIYFQGTGAADDSGLPNDRFFAVRPEGSVSTLKIQRTERGDSAVYLCASSQGEGEAFFGQGTRLTVV.

The chain couples TRBV7-8 to TRBJ1-2; 8 bases match TRBD1. CDR3 length: 15 residues. CDR1 and CDR2 (germline): SGHVS, FQNEAQ. Trimming cost V 4 bases and J 8 bases; bases outside gene matches: 12. The CDR3 here is CASSSRTGRSGGYTF. In nucleotides, the CDR3 is TGTGCCAGCAGCTCTCGGACAGGGAGAAGCGGCGGCTACACCTTC.

The V and J genes are TRBV6-6 and TRBJ2-3; weak D call: TRBD1 (6 bases). V lost 2 bases and J 4 bases, leaving 13 bases between the germline ends. Germline lookup yields CDR1 MNHNY and CDR2 SVGAGI (reference sequence). This CDR3 spans 15 amino acids. CDR3 coding DNA: TGTGCCAGCAGTTACGGAGCAGGGGAATCAGATACGCAGTATTTT. Protein: CASSYGAGESDTQYF.

This sequence joins TRBV9 and TRBJ2-7; 11 nucleotides agree with TRBD2. CDR1 is SGDLS and CDR2 is YYNGEE in the germline V gene. J was trimmed by 6 bases and V by 0 bases; bases with no gene match: 5. This CDR3 has 15 residues. The CDR3, as DNA: TGTGCCAGCAGCGTAGCCGGACTAGCGGGTAGCGAGCAGTACTTC. Its translation: CASSVAGLAGSEQYF.

This sequence joins TRBV7-9 and TRBJ2-7, with D perhaps matching TRBD2 (5 bases). V lost 1 base to trimming and J lost 4 bases, with 11 bases between them. CDR1 is SEHNR and CDR2 is FQNEAQ in the germline V gene (reference sequence). The CDR3 loop spans 14 amino acids. CDR3 loop: CASSLDIAPYEQYF. The CDR3 nucleotides read TGTGCCAGCAGCTTAGACATAGCGCCGTACGAGCAGTACTTC.

The J gene is TRBJ1-5, the V gene TRBV27; D gene unclear. The V and J ends lost 1 base and 3 bases respectively, with 4 bases between them. The CDR3 spans 13 residues. Germline CDR1 is MNHEY and CDR2 is SMNVEV (reference sequence). The CDR3 DNA follows: TGTGCCAGCAGTTTATTCTCCAATCAGCCCCAGCATTTT. It encodes CASSLFSNQPQHF.

The chain carries TRBV6-5 and TRBJ1-3; D remains ambiguous. The CDR3 is 15 amino acids. Between the trimmed V and J ends, which lost 6 bases and 0 bases, there was a span of 12 bases. Germline V gene lookup returns CDR1 MNHEY and CDR2 SVGAGI. This chain's CDR3 is CASSSVPRSGNTIYF. CDR3 sequence (DNA): TGTGCCAGCAGCTCCGTTCCGCGCTCTGGAAACACCATATATTTT.

CDR3 sequence: CASSLGGTGVGNQPQHF. The DNA of the CDR3 is TGTGCCAGCAGTTTAGGCGGGACAGGGGTAGGCAATCAGCCCCAGCATTTT. V and J are TRBV27 and TRBJ1-5; 10 bases line up with TRBD1. In germline, CDR1 is MNHEY, CDR2 SMNVEV (reference sequence). This CDR3 has 17 amino acids. V shed 2 bases, J shed 2 bases, and the junction held 6 bases outside the gene matches.

This chain uses TRBV27 with TRBJ2-3; TRBD2 is a possible D gene (6 bases). The germline CDR1 and CDR2 sequences are MNHEY and SMNVEV (reference sequence). The CDR3 is 15 amino acids. V was pared by 3 bases and J by 4 bases, with 14 bases between. CDR3 protein: CASSFASTGADTQYF. CDR3 nucleotide sequence: TGTGCCAGCAGTTTTGCCTCGACGGGGGCAGATACGCAGTATTTT.

The rearrangement joins TRBV27 to TRBJ2-7, with TRBD1 identical over 9 bases. This CDR3 is built from 15 residues. Germline V gene lookup returns CDR1 MNHEY and CDR2 SMNVEV (reference sequence). The J segment lost 3 bases and the V segment lost 4 bases, leaving 7 bases of the junction unmatched. CDR3 nucleotide sequence: TGTGCCAGCAGTTCAACAGGGGGCGTCCGCTACGAGCAGTACTTC. Its translation: CASSSTGGVRYEQYF.

This clone was observed at least ten times. The chain has TRBV9 and TRBJ1-1; 7 bases agree with TRBD1. The CDR3 has 15 amino acids. Germline V gene data show CDR1 as SGDLS and CDR2 as YYNGEE. V dropped 1 base and J dropped 0; count of bases not matched to a gene: 3. CDR3 DNA sequence: TGTGCCAGCAGCGTACAGGGGGGCATGAACACTGAAGCTTTCTTT. Protein product: CASSVQGGMNTEAFF.

The chain recombines TRBV10-3 with TRBJ2-1; TRBD1 matches at 9 bases. With 4 bases clipped from V and 8 bases from J, the junction kept 9 bases outside the gene matches. The CDR3 has 15 residues. Germline CDR1 is ENHRY and CDR2 is SYGVKD. The CDR3 sequence: CAISVTGTGPYEQFF. The CDR3 DNA follows: TGTGCCATCAGTGTCACCGGGACAGGGCCCTATGAGCAGTTCTTC.

This chain links TRBV28 with TRBJ2-1; D is perhaps TRBD2 (7 bases). Trimming cost V 3 bases and J 7 bases, with 13 bases left between them. Germline CDR1 and CDR2: MDHEN and SYDVKM. The CDR3 has 14 amino acids. CDR3 sequence reads: CASSFWGGRNEQFF. The CDR3 nucleotides are TGTGCCAGCAGTTTTTGGGGGGGCCGGAATGAGCAGTTCTTC.

This rearrangement joins TRBV20-1 to TRBJ1-2; D is unresolved. Trimming removed 1 base from V and 8 bases from J, with 8 bases in between. This CDR3 comprises 11 residues. CDR1 is DFQATT and CDR2 is SNEGSKA in the germline V gene (reference sequence). The CDR3 here is CSARVSQGYTF. CDR3 DNA sequence: TGCAGTGCTAGAGTGTCCCAGGGCTACACCTTC.

The chain is built from TRBV28 and TRBJ2-7; D call uncertain. Per germline, CDR1 MDHEN and CDR2 SYDVKM. The V end was cut by 5 bases, the J end by 5 bases, with 7 bases between. The CDR3 contains 11 residues. CDR3 bases: TGTGCCAGCAGTCCCCGGGACGAGCAGTACTTC. Its translation is CASSPRDEQYF.

This chain joins TRBV5-1 and TRBJ2-7; 7 nucleotides line up with TRBD2. The CDR3 length is 15 residues. The trim removed 2 bases at V and 5 bases at J, leaving 10 bases unmatched. CDR1 is SGHRS, CDR2 YFSETQ, per germline. CDR3 DNA: TGCGCCAGCAGCTTCCGGGGGAGGGCGGCTGACGAGCAGTACTTC. Translating it yields CASSFRGRAADEQYF.

The rearrangement joins TRBV14 to TRBJ2-7; D gene unclear. Germline V gives CDR1 SGHDN, CDR2 FVKESK. The length of the CDR3 is 15 residues. Trimming pared 4 bases from V and 1 base from J, leaving 14 bases between. The CDR3 DNA is TGTGCCAGCAGCCTCCTAGGCGGCCAGTCCTACGAGCAGTACTTC. It encodes CASSLLGGQSYEQYF.

This chain connects TRBV7-9 to TRBJ2-3, with 8 bases identical to TRBD2. The germline V gene encodes CDR1 SEHNR and CDR2 FQNEAQ (reference sequence). The CDR3 extends over 18 amino acids. J was trimmed by 3 bases and V by 0 bases; bases with no gene match: 11. CDR3 bases: TGTGCCAGCAGCTTAGCAGTTGCGGGGGGTTTAAAAACAGATACGCAGTATTTT. It translates to CASSLAVAGGLKTDTQYF.

This clone was seen a handful of times. V usage is TRBV6-1 and J usage is TRBJ2-7, with TRBD1 as a possible D gene (6 bases). Per germline, CDR1 MNHNS and CDR2 SASEGT. The CDR3 loop spans 14 amino acids. Trimming took off 4 bases at V and 2 bases at J, with 12 bases between the two ends. CDR3 in amino acids: CASSASQGAYEQYF. The CDR3 DNA sequence: TGTGCCAGCAGTGCCTCACAGGGTGCCTACGAGCAGTACTTC.

The chain joins TRBV21-1 to TRBJ2-5; the DNA was not compared with TRBD2, the D call given in the table. TRBV21-1 has pseudogene status. The length of the CDR3 is 13 residues. The CDR3 DNA reads TGTGCCAGCAGCAAAGAGGGAGTGGAGACCCAGTACTTC. This gives the protein CASSKEGVETQYF.

This clone has a single count. The V call is TRBV5-1, the J call TRBJ1-6; 7 nucleotides agree with TRBD1. Germline CDR1 SGHRS, CDR2 YFSETQ. This CDR3 comprises 13 residues. V was clipped by 1 base and J by 8 bases; unmatched bases: 0. CDR3 region: CASSLTGDSPLHF. The CDR3 nucleotides read TGCGCCAGCAGCTTGACAGGGGATTCACCCCTCCACTTT.

The V call is TRBV5-4, the J call TRBJ1-2; 8 bases map to TRBD1. V was pared by 0 bases and J by 6 bases, with 4 bases of the junction left unmatched. From germline, CDR1 is SGHNT and CDR2 YYREEE (reference sequence). The CDR3 extends over 14 amino acids. The CDR3 loop reads CASSLGQGRDGYTF. The CDR3 DNA reads TGTGCCAGCAGCTTGGGACAGGGGAGGGATGGCTACACCTTC.